Sequencing of this T cell receptor beta chain was carried out in a study of CD8+ T cells in alopecia areata (dated by TCRdb to the late 2010s). Background for the entire study: Skin from C3H/HeJ donors aged about 6-12 months with spontaneous alopecia was grafted onto female C3H/HeJ recipients aged roughly 6-11 weeks. In both human patients and the C3H/HeJ mouse model, the study applied high-throughput TCRbeta sequencing to look at T cell clonal expansion in alopecia areata. Human TCRbeta sequencing covered scalp tissue and sorted CD4+ and CD8+ peripheral blood T cells from patchy and totalis/universalis alopecia areata patients and healthy controls. Clonality in the scalp was compared among normal scalp (n=4), patchy alopecia areata scalp (n=8), and alopecia totalis/universalis scalp (n=8). The RNA source kit depended on sample type: the PAXgene miRNA kit for fixed scalp, the miRNeasy kit for PBMCs, and the RNeasy kit for mouse skin. Amplification of TCRbeta CDR3 regions was done by immunoSEQ multiplex PCR using 35 Vbeta forward primers and 13 Jbeta reverse primers. On the study overall, not on this receptor specifically: Resident alphabeta T cells in normal human skin are also sequenced, complicating scalp TCR repertoire analysis, unlike mouse skin dominated by gammadelta T cells. Compared with normal scalp, lesional scalp had higher clonality and more expanded CD8+ clones, particularly in alopecia totalis/universalis, a pattern that suggests antigenic drive. Shared TCR sequences between patients were less evident than in mice, which may be partly attributable to HLA diversity in the patient population.

From its cysteine to its phenylalanine, the CDR3 spans 17 amino acids. Of the CDR3's DNA, 39 bases were read; they are in frame from base 1. Sequences NNHNN (CDR1) and SYGAGS (CDR2) are obtained from the germline V gene (reference sequence). After removal of 1 base from V and 0 bases from J, the junction retains 9 bases not matched to a gene. Libraries were built with the immunoSEQ multiplex PCR assay. RNA was extracted from all samples and reverse transcribed into cDNA, which served as template for TCR sequencing. SuperScript III was used for first-strand cDNA synthesis, primed with a 2:1 mix of oligo-dT and random hexamers. A synthetic immune receptor repertoire was used to measure amplification bias, and any remaining bias was corrected computationally. Sequencing of the libraries was done on Illumina HiSeq using 60 bp reads that spanned the CDR3 and were read from J toward V. The study's processing was this. Raw reads were preprocessed for error removal, and CDR3 was defined according to IMGT conventions as running from the conserved cysteine to phenylalanine. To get clonality, Shannon entropy was normalized by log2 of the number of productive unique TCRs and the result was subtracted from 1. CD4 or CD8 identity of scalp clones was inferred by cross-referencing scalp TCRbeta sequences with sorted blood CD4 and CD8 repertoires. TCRdb carries this immuneACCESS record with in-frame sequences only. Its versions omit some clonotypes, under half of them owing to an unresolved V gene in the studies checked, with the rest unexplained. The D gene and trimming were derived from the DNA, and the V and J assignments and clone size from that table. In this sample the table shows 200,000 to 300,000 clones, and no singletons are among them. The ten largest clones take up 1.2% of the sample.

This clone was counted between two and nine times. Its antigen remains undetermined. Gene names and germline sequences here are the mouse ones. With the read ending 4 residues before the CDR3 end, the germline J gene is used to fill in that end. Pooled mouse cutaneous lymph node cells were stained for CD4, CD8alpha, NKG2D, NKG2ACE and other markers, then sorted on a BD Influx. This TCR came from a C3H/HeJ mouse with alopecia areata. The MHC haplotype found in this strain is H2-k. The chain employs TRBV13-2 and TRBJ1-2; 7 central bases correspond to TRBD1. The sample was CD4+ T cells sorted from a lymph node. The covered CDR3 bases are TGTGCCAGCGGTGATTGGGGGCCAGGGGGAACAAACTCC. This is translated as CASGDWGPGGTNS. The full-length CDR3 reads as CASGDWGPGGTNSDYTF.